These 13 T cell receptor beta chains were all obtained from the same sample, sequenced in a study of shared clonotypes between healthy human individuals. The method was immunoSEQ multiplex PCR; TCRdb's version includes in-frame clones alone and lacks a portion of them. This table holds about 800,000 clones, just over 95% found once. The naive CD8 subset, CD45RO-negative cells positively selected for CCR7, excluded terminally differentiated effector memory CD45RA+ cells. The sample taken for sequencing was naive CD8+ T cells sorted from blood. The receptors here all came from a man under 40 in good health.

The CDR3, as DNA: TGCAGCGTTTGGGCGAACACCGGGGAGCTGTTTTTT. It is translated as CSVWANTGELFF. The chain carries TRBV29-1 and TRBJ2-2; D ambiguous. Trimming took 5 bases from V and 0 from J, leaving 4 bases between them. Looked up from germline, CDR1 is SQVTM and CDR2 is ANQGSEA. This CDR3 spans 12 amino acids.

DNA of the CDR3: TGTGCCAGTAGTATAGGAAGCTACCCTCCATCCTACGAGCAGTACTTC. It is translated as CASSIGSYPPSYEQYF. The rearrangement links TRBV19 to TRBJ2-7; D unresolved. This CDR3 is built from 16 residues. Germline CDR1 reads LNHDA; CDR2 reads SQIVND (reference sequence). Trimming pared 1 base from V and 1 base from J, leaving 14 bases between.

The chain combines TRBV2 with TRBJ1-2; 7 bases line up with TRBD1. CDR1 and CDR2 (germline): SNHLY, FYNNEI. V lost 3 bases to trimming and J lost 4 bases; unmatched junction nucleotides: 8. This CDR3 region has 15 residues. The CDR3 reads CASSDADRMAYGYTF. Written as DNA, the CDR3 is TGTGCCAGCAGTGACGCGGACAGGATGGCCTATGGCTACACCTTC.

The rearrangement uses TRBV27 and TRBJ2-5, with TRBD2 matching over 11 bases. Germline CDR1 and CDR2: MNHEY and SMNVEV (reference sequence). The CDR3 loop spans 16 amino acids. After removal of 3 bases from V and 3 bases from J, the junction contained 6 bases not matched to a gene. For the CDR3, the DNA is TGTGCCAGCAGTTTTCTCCCGGGACTAGCGGAAGAGACCCAGTACTTC. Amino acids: CASSFLPGLAEETQYF.

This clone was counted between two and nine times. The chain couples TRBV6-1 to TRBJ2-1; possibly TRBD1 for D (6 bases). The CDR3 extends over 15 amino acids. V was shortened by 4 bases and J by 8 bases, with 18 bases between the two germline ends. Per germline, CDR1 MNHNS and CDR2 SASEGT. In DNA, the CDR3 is TGTGCCAGCAGTGCGGGACAATCCCTGTTTGATGAGCAGTTCTTC. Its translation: CASSAGQSLFDEQFF.

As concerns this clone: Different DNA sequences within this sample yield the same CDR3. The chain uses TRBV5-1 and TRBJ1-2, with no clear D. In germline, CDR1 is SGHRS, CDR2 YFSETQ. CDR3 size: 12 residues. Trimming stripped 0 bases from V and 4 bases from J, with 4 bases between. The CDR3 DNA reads TGCGCCAGCAGCTTGGCCGGCTATGGCTACACCTTC. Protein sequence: CASSLAGYGYTF.

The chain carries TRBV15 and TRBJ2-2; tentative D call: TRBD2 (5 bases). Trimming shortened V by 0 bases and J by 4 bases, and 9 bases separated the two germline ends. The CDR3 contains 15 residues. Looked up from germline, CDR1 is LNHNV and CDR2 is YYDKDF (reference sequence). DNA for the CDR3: TGTGCCACCAGCAGAGATGTACTAGGCACCGGGGAGCTGTTTTTT. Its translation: CATSRDVLGTGELFF.

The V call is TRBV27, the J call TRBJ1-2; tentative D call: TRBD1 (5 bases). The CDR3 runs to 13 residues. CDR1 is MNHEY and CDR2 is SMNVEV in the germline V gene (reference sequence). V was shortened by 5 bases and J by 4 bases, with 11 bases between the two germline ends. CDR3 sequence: CASSLRGSYGYTF. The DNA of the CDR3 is TGTGCCAGCAGTCTTCGGGGGAGCTATGGCTACACCTTC.

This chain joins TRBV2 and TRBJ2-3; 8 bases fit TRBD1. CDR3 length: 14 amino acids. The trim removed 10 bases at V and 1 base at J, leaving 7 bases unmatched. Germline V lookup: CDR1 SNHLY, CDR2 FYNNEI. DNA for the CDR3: TGTGCCACCCAGACAGGGGCTGGCACAGATACGCAGTATTTT. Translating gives CATQTGAGTDTQYF.

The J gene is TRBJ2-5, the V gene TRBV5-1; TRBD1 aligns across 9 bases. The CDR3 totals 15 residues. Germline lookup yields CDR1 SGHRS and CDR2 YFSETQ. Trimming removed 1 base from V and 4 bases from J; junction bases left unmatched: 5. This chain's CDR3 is CASSLSGTGRETQYF. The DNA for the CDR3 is TGCGCCAGCAGCTTGTCGGGGACAGGGAGAGAGACCCAGTACTTC.

In DNA form, the CDR3 reads TGTGCCAGCACCCAACTGGGCCTAGCGGGAGATTCCGAGCAGTACTTC. Its translation is CASTQLGLAGDSEQYF. J is TRBJ2-7 and V is TRBV27; TRBD2 matches at 10 bases. After removal of 7 bases from V and 6 bases from J, the junction contained 15 bases not matched to a gene. Germline V lookup: CDR1 MNHEY, CDR2 SMNVEV (reference sequence). The CDR3 is 16 residues long.

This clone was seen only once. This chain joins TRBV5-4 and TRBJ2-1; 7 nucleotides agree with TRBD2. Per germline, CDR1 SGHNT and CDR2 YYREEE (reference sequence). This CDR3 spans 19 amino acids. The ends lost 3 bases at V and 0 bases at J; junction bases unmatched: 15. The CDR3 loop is CASSSWRGTLTSSYNEQFF. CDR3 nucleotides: TGTGCCAGCAGCTCATGGCGGGGGACTTTAACGAGCTCCTACAATGAGCAGTTCTTC.

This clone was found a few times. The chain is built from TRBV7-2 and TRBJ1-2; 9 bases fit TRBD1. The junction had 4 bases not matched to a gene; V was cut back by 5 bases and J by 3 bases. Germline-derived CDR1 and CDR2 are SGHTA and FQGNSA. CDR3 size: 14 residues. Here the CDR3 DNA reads TGTGCCAGCAGCCTGGGACAGGGAGACTATGGCTACACCTTC. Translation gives CASSLGQGDYGYTF.